This T cell receptor (beta chain) was sequenced in a study of T-cell reconstitution after alpha-beta-depleted transplantation in children. The library targeted TCRbeta and was prepared with unique molecular identifiers. TCRdb re-derived calls from the PCR reads in MiXCR, one entry per CDR3 protein. The sample shows fewer than 400,000 distinct CDR3 sequences, approximately 20% of them seen only once. This clonotype has only a few counts. This CDR3 contains 15 residues. V lost 3 bases to trimming and J lost 4 bases; unmatched junction nucleotides: 8. The sequence was collected from a human donor who donated a stem cell graft to a child with acute myeloid leukemia. The specimen was PBMCs from the stem cell graft donor, collected from the stem cell graft. V usage is TRBV12-3 or TRBV12-4 and J usage is TRBJ2-7, with 8 bases aligning to TRBD1. The CDR3 DNA follows: TGTGCCAGCAGTTTTATCCAGGGGGCTCGGTACGAGCAGTACTTC. It codes for CASSFIQGARYEQYF.